The entry that follows covers one T cell receptor beta chain sequence. The sample comes from a study of blood T cell repertoires in COVID-19. Study-wide context: Acute and convalescent COVID-19 samples came from the United States, Italy and Spain.

Original handling: Reference gene primer amplification gave nucleated cell count estimates. Sequenced by immunoSEQ multiplex PCR; TCRdb stores in-frame clones only, minus some. V, J and clone size are taken as reported in that table, and D and trimming were inferred from the DNA itself. This sample has roughly 60,000 clones, with about four fifths found just once. The CDR3 is made up of 12 amino acids. V was shortened by 6 bases and J by 3 bases, with 9 bases between the two germline ends. The germline gives CDR1 SGHVS, CDR2 FQNEAQ. The sequence came from a human donor in a cohort sampled during active COVID-19. V usage is TRBV7-8 and J usage is TRBJ2-7; D unresolved. What was sequenced was peripheral blood. The CDR3 is CASSSTFYEQYF. For the CDR3, the DNA is TGTGCCAGCAGTTCAACTTTCTACGAGCAGTACTTC.